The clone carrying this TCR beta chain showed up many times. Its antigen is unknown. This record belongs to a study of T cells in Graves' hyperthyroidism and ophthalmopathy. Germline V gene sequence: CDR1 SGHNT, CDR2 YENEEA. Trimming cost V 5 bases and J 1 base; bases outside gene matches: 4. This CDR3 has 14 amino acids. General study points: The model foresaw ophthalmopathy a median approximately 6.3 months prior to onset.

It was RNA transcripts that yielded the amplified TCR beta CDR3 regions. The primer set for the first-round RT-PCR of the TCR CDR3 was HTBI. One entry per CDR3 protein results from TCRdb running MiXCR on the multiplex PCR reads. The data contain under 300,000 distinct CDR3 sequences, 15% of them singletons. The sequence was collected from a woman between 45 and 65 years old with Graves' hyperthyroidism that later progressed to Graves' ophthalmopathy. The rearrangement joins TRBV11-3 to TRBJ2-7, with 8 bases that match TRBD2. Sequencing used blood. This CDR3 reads CASSKVAGSYEQYF. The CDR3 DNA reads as TGTGCCAGCAGCAAAGTAGCGGGGTCCTACGAGCAGTACTTC.